This T cell receptor beta chain was sequenced in a study of neurological immune-mediated disorders. For the unsorted libraries, 2 million PBMCs stored at -80 C served as input. The cDNA came from 5'RACE, which used 10-nucleotide random UMIs. TCRdb re-analysed the 5' RACE reads in MiXCR, keeping a single row per CDR3 protein. The sample lists 60,000 to 85,000 distinct CDR3 sequences, roughly 5% occurring once. V lost 0 bases, J lost 6 bases, and 3 bases stayed unmatched. The CDR3 has 13 amino acids. Germline V lookup: CDR1 DFQATT, CDR2 SNEGSKA (reference sequence). This clonotype was seen repeatedly, ten times or more.

The clonotype comes from a man aged 18 to 29 with multiple sclerosis. This chain connects TRBV20-1 to TRBJ2-3; 7 bases agree with TRBD2. Specimen: PBMCs. The CDR3 spells CSARDLGRDTQYF. Here the CDR3 DNA reads TGCAGTGCTAGAGATCTCGGGAGGGATACGCAGTATTTT.